This T cell receptor (beta chain) was captured in a study of cytomegalovirus exposure and HLA in healthy donors. Study overall: About 85 million unique TCRs from HLA-typed donors were held in an early release of data. Study-wide results and caveats: A list of 150 or so TCR beta chains associated with cytomegalovirus was given.

On this clone itself: Its antigen is not known. The junction shows a germline mismatch at one end, possibly a read error.

Healthy bone marrow donors supplied every sample. The study sampled nominally healthy donors, though unrecorded immune exposures were likely. Germline-derived CDR1 and CDR2 are SEHNR and FQNEAQ (reference sequence). CDR3 size: 16 residues. Amplification used 60 Vbeta primers and 13 Jbeta primers. Profiled with immunoSEQ multiplex PCR; TCRdb holds only in-frame clones, not every one. The sample shows under 90,000 clones, more than 60% of them seen only once. This chain connects TRBV7-9 to TRBJ2-2, with 9 bases aligning to TRBD2. The sequenced sample was PBMCs. The origin of this receptor is a man over 45 in good health and CMV-seropositive. As DNA, the CDR3 is TGTTCCAGCAGCTTCTCTAGCGGGAAACACACCGGGGAGCTGTTTTTT. This sequence encodes CSSSFSSGKHTGELFF. Filled out from reference TRBV7-9 and TRBJ2-2, the complete variable domain reads DTGVSQNPRHKITKRGQNVTFRCDPISEHNRLYWYRQTLGQGPEFLTYFQNEAQLEKSRLLSDRFSAERPKGSFSTLEIQRTEQGDSAMYLCSSSFSSGKHTGELFFGEGSRLTVL.